This T cell receptor (beta chain) was profiled in a study of T-cell memory formation after mild COVID-19. Study overall: There were largely donor-specific TCR clusters.

Study conclusions and caveats: Shrinking CD4+ clones were chiefly CM and EM; CD8+ ones were chiefly EMRA. CD4/CD8 balance held among clones contracting day 15 to 85, and later expanders leaned CD4+.

Germline CDR1 reads SGHRS; CDR2 reads YFSETQ. CDR3 length equals 13 residues. V dropped 0 bases and J dropped 9 bases, with 10 bases sitting between them. This clonotype has more than one count but fewer than ten. The antigen remains unidentified. TCRdb reprocessed the 5' RACE reads with MiXCR, giving one entry per CDR3 protein. The table lists about 210,000 distinct CDR3 sequences, about 10% of them singletons. Sequenced sample: PBMCs or a T cell subset sorted from them (not recorded which). The receptor's source is a man aged 18 to 30 who had mild COVID-19 (a few samples of this study predate the infection). Cell type and time point are not known. The chain is built from TRBV5-1 and TRBJ2-1; D call uncertain. The CDR3 DNA sequence: TGCGCCAGCAGCTTGGATAGTGGTGGTGAGCAGTTCTTC. This gives the protein CASSLDSGGEQFF.